This TCR beta chain originates from a study of CD8+ T cells in alopecia areata. Turning to the study itself: Tofacitinib continued for 6 to 18 months and was then withheld for 6 months.

Treatment denoted: oral pan-JAK inhibitor, 5-10 mg twice daily. Obtained from alopecia areata patients were lesional scalp punch biopsies along with peripheral blood. General study points: On tofacitinib, scalp and blood still held many of the expanded lesional clones. Sequencing of scalp samples also captures resident alphabeta T cells of normal skin.

The CDR3 spans 15 residues. Germline assignment: CDR1 SGHTA and CDR2 FQGNSA. Trimming removed 6 bases from V and 8 bases from J, with 20 bases in between. This clone came up a few times. Its antigen remains unknown. Extraction of RNA preceded its reverse transcription into cDNA, which served as the sequencing template. The data were produced by immunoSEQ multiplex PCR, yet TCRdb's version contains in-frame clones alone and is incomplete. Found here are about 13,000 clones, approximately 67% of them singletons; the top ten hold roughly 7.3%. The chain couples TRBV7-2 to TRBJ2-1; either TRBD1 or TRBD2 may fit D (6 bases each). The source was skin, collected at week 4, from a patient treated with tofacitinib. The receptor was derived from a human donor with alopecia areata. As DNA, the CDR3 is TGTGCCAGCAGAGGAGGGGGTGGCAGGACCCATGAGCAGTTCTTC. Amino acids: CASRGGGGRTHEQFF.